Detailed here is one T cell receptor (beta chain). Study processing details: How many nucleated cells were present was estimated from reference gene primer amplification. Assay: immunoSEQ multiplex PCR; the TCRdb copy retains only in-frame clones and omits some. V and J calls and clone size are those listed in that table; D and trimming were worked out from the DNA. Seen here are 150,000 to 200,000 clones, about 81% observed once, and the top ten hold 11%. The entry originates in a study of blood T cell repertoires in COVID-19. Study in general: Samples of COVID-19 (acute and convalescent) were obtained from the United States, Italy and Spain. T cells, B-cell-depleted T cells, or PBMCs supplied cDNA or gDNA.

Germline V gene lookup returns CDR1 SEHNR and CDR2 FQNEAQ (reference sequence). CDR3 length: 14 residues. Losses at the gene ends were 3 bases for V and 5 bases for J; bases not matched to a gene: 6. Sequenced sample: peripheral blood. The rearrangement uses TRBV7-9 and TRBJ2-5, with 7 nucleotides matching TRBD1. This TCR was recovered from a human donor in a cohort sampled during active COVID-19. The chain's CDR3 is CASSFGQARETQYF. The DNA for the CDR3 is TGTGCCAGCAGCTTCGGACAGGCGAGGGAGACCCAGTACTTC.